This entry concerns a single TCR beta chain. A second PCR of about 7 to 11 cycles used a sample-barcoded 5' primer and a J-beta primer mix. A template-switch adaptor with 12 random nucleotides tagged each cDNA molecule. TCRdb re-called the 5' RACE reads with MiXCR, one entry per CDR3 protein. The table lists 950,000 to 1,200,000 distinct CDR3 sequences, roughly two fifths of them singletons, with around 13% in the top ten. This sample was taken from a study of blood T cells in healthy people across ages. The germline V gene encodes CDR1 SGHDN and CDR2 FVKESK. The ends lost 4 bases at V and 7 bases at J; junction bases unmatched: 2. The CDR3 consists of 13 residues.

The rearrangement joins TRBV14 to TRBJ2-3, with 10 bases that match TRBD2. The origin of this receptor is a young man in good health. Sample: blood. The DNA of the CDR3 is TGTGCCAGCAGCCCTAGCGGGGGATATACGCAGTATTTT. The encoded protein is CASSPSGGYTQYF.